These T cell receptor beta chains were read from a single sample in a study of shared clonotypes between healthy human individuals. Data came from immunoSEQ multiplex PCR; TCRdb stores just in-frame clones and leaves some out. The sample records about 2 million clones, 85% to 95% being singletons. The specimen was naive CD8+ T cells sorted from blood. These TCRs come from a man between 18 and 35 years old in good health. CDR3s leave out the opening cysteine and the closing phenylalanine or tryptophan. D genes are given only for firm matches. Where a row states a size, it is once, few, many or the class of an expanded clone; other rows omit it.

D gene,V gene,clone size,CDR3 protein
.,TRBV5-1,once,ASRQLPNTEAF
.,TRBV7-2,.,ASSPSSTDTQY
TRBD1,TRBV7-6,once,ASSTDRDLSGELF
.,TRBV5-6,.,ASSVGWTGELF
.,TRBV6-1,.,ASSYGDVSYEQY
.,TRBV15,.,ATSKADFVEAF
.,TRBV6-1,.,ASSERGVEGEKLF
TRBD2,TRBV11-2,once,ASGWAGGVNIQY
TRBD2,TRBV9,.,ASSTVSGGGVYEQY
TRBD1,TRBV27,.,ASSPRMDRGITEAF
.,TRBV9,.,ASSVDREGQPQH
TRBD1,TRBV6-1,.,ASSEEGQGAHYGYT
.,TRBV11-1,.,ASSLAPAGRYEQY
.,TRBV6-5,.,ASATLALAYNEQF
TRBD1,TRBV7-6,.,ASSLGTGGQGTYEQY
.,TRBV2,few,ASSDGNYGYT
TRBD1,TRBV6-5,.,ASSYRQGDQPQH
.,TRBV6-6,.,ASSYIQGLDSPLH
TRBD1,TRBV4-3,.,ASSQDPGQGGGSYNEQF
.,TRBV9,.,ASSASGNPAVVQF
.,TRBV15,.,ASSAGPNSNQPQH
.,TRBV11-2,.,ASSLDRVGPAYNEQF
.,TRBV9,.,ASSVVGGWAGELF
.,TRBV10-3,.,AIQDVAIEQF
TRBD2,TRBV6-5,.,ASTPGEGQETQY
TRBD1,TRBV29-1,.,SVATGGESDTQY
TRBD1,TRBV5-1,.,ASSLGQSYEQY
.,TRBV19,.,ASRTDLGTEAF
TRBD2,TRBV5-6,.,ASSFGTSGGLQETQY
TRBD1,TRBV11-2,once,ASSPVLGQGAETQY
.,TRBV10-3,.,ATAGTPTASGANVLT
.,TRBV7-9,.,ASSLGLRGAAEAF
.,TRBV28,.,ASSFGPTYEQY
.,TRBV6-6,once,ASSYSAFGDTQY
.,TRBV10-2,.,ASSLAGNTIY